Reported below is one T cell receptor (beta chain). The data derive from a study of blood T cell repertoires in COVID-19. About the research overall: From the United States, Italy and Spain came samples of acute and convalescent COVID-19. From T cells, B-cell-depleted T cells, or PBMCs came the material, which was cDNA or gDNA.

Original processing methods: How many nucleated cells were present was estimated from reference gene primer amplification. The data were produced by immunoSEQ multiplex PCR, yet TCRdb's version contains in-frame clones alone and is incomplete. The V and J calls and the clone size are those of that table, but D and trimming were determined from the DNA. The sample has over 90,000 clones; more than 75% are singletons. Sequencing input: peripheral blood. The TCR originated in a human donor in a cohort sampled during active COVID-19.

The CDR3 region has the DNA TGTGCCAGCAGTAACCAGTCCCCAGAGACCCAGTACTTC. It is translated as CASSNQSPETQYF. The genes are TRBV2 and TRBJ2-5; D call uncertain. Germline CDR1 is SNHLY and CDR2 is FYNNEI. This CDR3 is built from 13 residues. V was trimmed by 5 bases and J by 4 bases, leaving 11 bases between them.